The T cell receptor beta chain described here comes from a study of beta chain features in type 1 diabetes. General study findings and limits: Individuals with type 1 diabetes displayed fewer insertions and more deletions at VDJ junctions.

All of the isolated RNA was reverse transcribed, so expressed TCRB transcripts were sequenced. Assay used: immunoSEQ multiplex PCR; TCRdb lists only in-frame clones, some missing. The table has hundreds of thousands of clones, approximately 30% seen once; the top ten hold around 0.065%. Turning to this clone: Antigen unknown.

The sample was naive CD4+ T cells from blood. This receptor was obtained from a man aged 18 to 29 in good health.

CDR3 amino acids: CASSYLAGVEDTQYF. The CDR3 DNA reads TGTGCCAGCAGCTACCTAGCGGGAGTTGAAGATACGCAGTATTTT. The chain combines TRBV7-2 with TRBJ2-3, with 10 bases lining up with TRBD2. The CDR3 is 15 amino acids. V was pared by 4 bases and J by 5 bases, with 6 bases of the junction left unmatched. Germline values: CDR1 SGHTA, CDR2 FQGNSA.